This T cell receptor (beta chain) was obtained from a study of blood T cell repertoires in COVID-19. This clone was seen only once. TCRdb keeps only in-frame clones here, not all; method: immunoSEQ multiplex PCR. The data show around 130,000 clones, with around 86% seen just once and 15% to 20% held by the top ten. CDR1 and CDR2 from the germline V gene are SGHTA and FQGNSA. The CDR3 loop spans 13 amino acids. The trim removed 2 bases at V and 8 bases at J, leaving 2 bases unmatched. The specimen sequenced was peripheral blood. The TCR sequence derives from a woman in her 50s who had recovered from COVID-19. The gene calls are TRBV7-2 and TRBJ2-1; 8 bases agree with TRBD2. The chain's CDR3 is CASSLKREYEQFF. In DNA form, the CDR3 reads TGTGCCAGCAGCTTAAAGCGGGAGTATGAGCAGTTCTTC.